The rows below give T cell receptor beta chains drawn from one sample of a study of regulatory T cells in long-lasting Graves disease. Via MiXCR, TCRdb re-called the multiplex PCR reads, giving one row per CDR3 protein. The data show approximately 560,000 distinct CDR3 sequences, roughly 15% seen once. The same data also contributed to another study, on T cells in Graves' hyperthyroidism and ophthalmopathy.

The input for sequencing was peripheral blood mononuclear cells (PBMCs), taken at new diagnosis, from a patient treated with antithyroid drugs. All receptors derive from a man between 18 and 35 years old with Graves disease. The CDR3 runs from the conserved cysteine through the conserved F or W. Each record gives: V gene, J gene, clone size, D gene, CDR3 protein, CDR3 DNA. A D gene is named only where the DNA matches it firmly. Clone size is not always given. Where it is, it says once, few, many or a class for expanded clones.

TRBV30	TRBJ2-7	many	.	CAWSSRYEQYF	TGTGCCTGGAGTTCACGCTACGAGCAGTACTTC
TRBV10-3	TRBJ2-7	.	.	CAISGRGHANYEQYF	TGCGCCATCAGTGGGAGGGGACACGCTAACTACGAGCAGTACTTC
TRBV11-2	TRBJ1-1	once	.	CASSLGYEAFF	TGTGCCAGCAGCTTAGGGTACGAAGCTTTCTTT
TRBV5-6	TRBJ1-2	.	.	CASSGYPEGGGGGYTF	TGTGCCAGCAGCGGATATCCCGAGGGAGGCGGGGGTGGCTACACCTTC
TRBV12-5	TRBJ2-7	many	.	CASGLVPGNEQYF	TGTGCTAGTGGTTTGGTCCCGGGCAACGAGCAGTACTTC
TRBV7-9	TRBJ2-2	.	TRBD2	CASSLAASGITGELFF	TGTGCCAGCAGCTTAGCTGCTAGCGGGATAACCGGGGAGCTGTTTTTT
TRBV9	TRBJ2-7	many	TRBD2	CASSVEASGSYEQYF	TGTGCCAGCAGCGTAGAGGCCAGCGGGAGCTACGAGCAGTACTTC
TRBV5-6	TRBJ1-1	.	.	CASNLRGGNTEAFF	TGTGCCAGCAACCTGCGCGGGGGGAACACTGAAGCTTTCTTT
TRBV9	TRBJ1-1	.	.	CASSYGNVGGGTEAFF	TGTGCCAGCAGCTATGGAAATGTAGGGGGGGGTACTGAAGCTTTCTTT
TRBV5-1	TRBJ2-7	few	TRBD1	CASSLDPSRLPGQGLFREQYF	TGCGCCAGCAGCTTGGACCCGTCTCGTCTTCCGGGACAGGGACTTTTTCGGGAGCAGTACTTC
TRBV5-1	TRBJ2-7	.	TRBD1	CASSQGGTGSYEQYF	TGCGCCAGCAGCCAGGGGGGGACAGGGTCCTACGAGCAGTACTTC
TRBV7-2	TRBJ2-1	.	TRBD1	CASSLVVGTERNEQFF	TGTGCCAGCAGCTTGGTCGTGGGGACAGAAAGGAATGAGCAGTTCTTC
TRBV12-3/TRBV12-4	TRBJ1-2	many	.	CASSWGYDYGYTF	TGTGCCAGCAGTTGGGGATACGACTATGGCTACACCTTC
TRBV28	TRBJ1-5	many	.	CASSSRQAAGGQPQHF	TGTGCCAGCAGTTCCCGACAGGCCGCGGGGGGCCAGCCCCAGCATTTT
TRBV13	TRBJ2-5	.	.	CASSLGGPVETQYF	TGTGCCAGCAGCTTAGGCGGGCCGGTAGAGACCCAGTACTTC
TRBV5-1	TRBJ1-4	many	TRBD1	CASSLTRQGYEKLFF	TGCGCCAGCAGCTTGACCCGACAGGGTTACGAAAAACTGTTTTTT
TRBV7-6	TRBJ1-1	few	.	CASTPQAGTEAFF	TGTGCCAGCACCCCTCAGGCCGGCACTGAAGCTTTCTTT
TRBV11-2	TRBJ2-3	many	TRBD1	CASSPIGTGERTDTQYF	TGTGCCAGCAGCCCCATCGGGACAGGGGAAAGGACAGATACGCAGTATTTT
TRBV20-1	TRBJ2-7	few	.	CSAVRSAGDEQYF	TGCAGTGCTGTCCGGTCGGCTGGAGACGAGCAGTACTTC
TRBV27	TRBJ2-1	many	TRBD2	CASTPGGSNEQFF	TGTGCCAGCACGCCGGGGGGTTCCAATGAGCAGTTCTTC
TRBV7-2	TRBJ2-2	.	TRBD2	CASSLGLAGPRGTGELFF	TGTGCCAGCAGCTTAGGACTAGCGGGGCCTAGAGGAACCGGGGAGCTGTTTTTT
TRBV9	TRBJ1-1	many	.	CASSAHGAANTEAFF	TGTGCCAGCAGCGCCCACGGGGCGGCAAACACTGAAGCTTTCTTT
TRBV29-1	TRBJ2-1	many	.	CSTLTEDHNEQFF	TGCAGCACACTAACCGAGGATCACAATGAGCAGTTCTTC
TRBV5-4	TRBJ2-7	.	.	CASSLTGSVEQYF	TGTGCCAGCAGCTTGACCGGGAGTGTCGAGCAGTACTTC
TRBV20-1	TRBJ1-2	many	.	CSARETRRINYGYTF	TGCAGTGCTAGAGAGACGCGACGGATTAACTATGGCTACACCTTC
TRBV6-2/TRBV6-3	TRBJ2-3	few	.	CASRGVGDTAQYF	TGTGCCAGCAGGGGGGTTGGGGATACGGCGCAGTATTTT
TRBV7-9	TRBJ1-4	.	.	CASTIRASSNEKLFF	TGTGCCAGCACGATCAGGGCCTCCAGTAATGAAAAACTGTTTTTT
TRBV28	TRBJ2-7	few	.	CASSLRGFSYEQYF	TGTGCCAGCAGTTTAAGGGGATTCTCCTACGAGCAGTACTTC
TRBV11-3	TRBJ2-1	.	TRBD2	CASSRVLAGFYNEQFF	TGTGCCAGCAGCCGCGTACTAGCGGGGTTCTACAATGAGCAGTTCTTC
TRBV28	TRBJ1-1	.	.	CASSLLAGTTEAFF	TGTGCCAGCAGTTTACTAGCCGGAACCACTGAAGCTTTCTTT
TRBV3-1	TRBJ1-1	many	TRBD1	CASSQEGTGGVNTEAFF	TGTGCCAGCAGCCAAGAGGGGACAGGTGGTGTGAACACTGAAGCTTTCTTT
TRBV30	TRBJ1-5	many	.	CAWSVRGAYQPQHF	TGTGCCTGGAGTGTAAGGGGGGCTTATCAGCCCCAGCATTTT
TRBV28	TRBJ2-7	few	.	CASSRQTGYYEQYF	TGTGCCAGCAGTCGTCAGACAGGATACTACGAGCAGTACTTC
TRBV27	TRBJ2-2	.	.	CASSPRTGPNTGELFF	TGTGCCAGCAGTCCCCGAACGGGCCCGAACACCGGGGAGCTGTTTTTT
TRBV3-1	TRBJ2-3	many	TRBD2	CASSQNSGTGDTQYF	TGTGCCAGCAGCCAAAATAGCGGGACGGGAGATACGCAGTATTTT
TRBV30	TRBJ1-5	many	.	CAWDEGFNQPQHF	TGTGCCTGGGATGAGGGTTTCAATCAGCCCCAGCATTTT
TRBV20-1	TRBJ2-3	.	.	CSARLAGVTDTQYF	TGCAGTGCTAGGTTGGCAGGGGTCACAGATACGCAGTATTTT
TRBV5-1	TRBJ1-2	.	.	CASSLAVENYGYTF	TGCGCCAGCAGCTTGGCCGTGGAGAACTATGGCTACACCTTC
TRBV10-2	TRBJ1-4	.	.	CASSAGYNEKLFF	TGCGCCAGCAGTGCGGGGTACAATGAAAAACTGTTTTTT
TRBV28	TRBJ1-2	many	TRBD1	CASSPGTGVGYTF	TGTGCCAGCAGCCCAGGGACAGGGGTCGGCTACACCTTC
TRBV19	TRBJ2-7	few	.	CASSSGVFGYEQYF	TGTGCCAGTAGTTCCGGGGTTTTCGGCTACGAGCAGTACTTC
TRBV4-1	TRBJ2-5	few	TRBD2	CASSHHSGRTEETQYF	TGCGCCAGCAGCCACCATAGCGGGAGGACAGAGGAGACCCAGTACTTC
TRBV20-1	TRBJ1-2	.	TRBD1	CSARDPRDRLRYGYTF	TGCAGTGCTAGAGATCCCCGGGACAGGCTTCGCTATGGCTACACCTTC
TRBV3-1	TRBJ1-6	many	.	CASSGRPLHF	TGTGCCAGCAGCGGGAGACCCCTCCACTTT
TRBV6-1	TRBJ2-7	.	.	CASFSPPPNPGVRHEQYF	TGTGCCAGCTTTTCCCCCCCCCCTAACCCGGGGGTCCGCCACGAGCAGTACTTC
TRBV20-1	TRBJ2-7	many	.	CSARDRIGGNEQYF	TGCAGTGCTAGAGACCGAATCGGGGGAAACGAGCAGTACTTC
TRBV3-1	TRBJ2-1	.	TRBD2	CASSSILAGFSYNEQFF	TGTGCCAGCAGCTCGATTCTAGCGGGGTTCTCCTACAATGAGCAGTTCTTC
TRBV6-2/TRBV6-3	TRBJ2-7	few	.	CASSADTSLSYEQYF	TGTGCCAGCAGCGCGGACACTTCCCTCTCCTACGAGCAGTACTTC
TRBV5-8	TRBJ1-2	.	.	CASSFQKGGYTF	TGTGCCAGCAGCTTCCAGAAAGGTGGCTACACCTTC
TRBV27	TRBJ2-7	many	.	CASSLMAGNEQYF	TGTGCCAGCAGTTTAATGGCCGGGAACGAGCAGTACTTC
TRBV5-1	TRBJ2-3	many	TRBD2	CASNFSGISTDTQYF	TGCGCCAGCAACTTTAGCGGGATCAGCACAGATACGCAGTATTTT
TRBV20-1	TRBJ1-4	many	.	CSARVGEKLFF	TGCAGTGCTAGAGTGGGTGAAAAACTGTTTTTT
TRBV28	TRBJ1-2	few	.	CASRAGRWGGYTF	TGTGCCAGCAGAGCAGGGCGCTGGGGTGGCTACACCTTC